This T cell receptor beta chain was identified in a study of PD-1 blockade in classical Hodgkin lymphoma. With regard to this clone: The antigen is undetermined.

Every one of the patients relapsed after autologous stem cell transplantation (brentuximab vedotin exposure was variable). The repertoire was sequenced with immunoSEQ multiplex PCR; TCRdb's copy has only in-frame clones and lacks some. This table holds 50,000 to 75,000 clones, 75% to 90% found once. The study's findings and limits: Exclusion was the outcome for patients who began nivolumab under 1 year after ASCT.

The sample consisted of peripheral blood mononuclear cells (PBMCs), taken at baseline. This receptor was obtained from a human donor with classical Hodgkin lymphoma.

This chain's CDR3 is CASSSPSSYNSPLHF. The DNA of the CDR3 is TGTGCCAGCAGCTCCCCGAGCTCCTATAATTCACCCCTCCACTTT. The genes are TRBV7-2 and TRBJ1-6; D unresolved. The CDR3 spans 15 residues. Germline V CDR1 and CDR2: SGHTA, FQGNSA. V dropped 4 bases and J dropped 0 bases, with 7 bases sitting between them. Together with reference TRBV7-2 and TRBJ1-6, the CDR3 gives the full variable domain: GAGVSQSPSNKVTEKGKDVELRCDPISGHTALYWYRQSLGQGLEFLIYFQGNSAPDKSGLPSDRFSAERTGGSVSTLTIQRTQQEDSAVYLCASSSPSSYNSPLHFGNGTRLTVT.